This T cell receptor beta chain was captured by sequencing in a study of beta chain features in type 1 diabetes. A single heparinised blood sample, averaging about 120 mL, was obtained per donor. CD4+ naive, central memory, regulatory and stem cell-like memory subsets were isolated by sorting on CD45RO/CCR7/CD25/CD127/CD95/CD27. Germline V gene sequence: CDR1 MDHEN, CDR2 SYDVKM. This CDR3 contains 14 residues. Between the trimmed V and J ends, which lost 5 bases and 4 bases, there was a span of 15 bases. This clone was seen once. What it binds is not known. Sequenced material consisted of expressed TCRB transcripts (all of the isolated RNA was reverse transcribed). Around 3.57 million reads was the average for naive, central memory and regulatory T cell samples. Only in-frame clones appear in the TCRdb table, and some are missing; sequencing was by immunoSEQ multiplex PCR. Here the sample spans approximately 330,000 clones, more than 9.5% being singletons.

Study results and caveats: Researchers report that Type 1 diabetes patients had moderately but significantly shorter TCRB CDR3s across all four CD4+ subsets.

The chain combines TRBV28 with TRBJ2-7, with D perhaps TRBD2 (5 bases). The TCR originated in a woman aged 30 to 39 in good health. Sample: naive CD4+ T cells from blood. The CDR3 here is CASSVPRGRYEQYF. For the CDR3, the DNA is TGTGCCAGCAGTGTCCCCCGGGGTAGGTACGAGCAGTACTTC.